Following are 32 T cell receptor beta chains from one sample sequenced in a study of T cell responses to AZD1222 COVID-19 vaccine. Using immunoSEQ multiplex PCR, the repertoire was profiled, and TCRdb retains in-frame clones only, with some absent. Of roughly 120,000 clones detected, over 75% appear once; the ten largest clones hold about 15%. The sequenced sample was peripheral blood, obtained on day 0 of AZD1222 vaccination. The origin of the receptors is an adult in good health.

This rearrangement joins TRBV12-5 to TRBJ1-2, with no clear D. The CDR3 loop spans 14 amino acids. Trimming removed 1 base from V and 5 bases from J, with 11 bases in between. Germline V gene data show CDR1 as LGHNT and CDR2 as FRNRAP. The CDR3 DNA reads TGTGCTAGTGGTTTGGATGGGTGGGGATATGGCTACACCTTC. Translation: CASGLDGWGYGYTF.

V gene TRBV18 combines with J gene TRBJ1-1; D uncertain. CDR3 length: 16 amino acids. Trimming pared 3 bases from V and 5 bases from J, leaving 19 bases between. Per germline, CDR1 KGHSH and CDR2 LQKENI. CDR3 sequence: CASSPKTWGLATEAFF. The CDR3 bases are TGTGCCAGCTCACCGAAAACCTGGGGTCTGGCGACTGAAGCTTTCTTT.

This CDR3 is CASSPTENEQFF. The CDR3 DNA reads as TGTGCCAGCAGCCCGACTGAGAATGAGCAGTTCTTC. The V gene is TRBV7-2, the J gene TRBJ2-1; D is uncertain. There are 12 residues in the CDR3. Deletions cut 5 bases from V and 7 bases from J, with 9 bases between. CDR1 is SGHTA and CDR2 is FQGNSA in the germline V gene.

CDR3 sequence: CATSDLRGDGANVLTF. The CDR3 DNA reads as TGTGCCACCAGTGATTTGCGGGGGGATGGGGCCAACGTCCTGACTTTC. The chain couples TRBV24-1 to TRBJ2-6; 7 bases are shared with TRBD2. V was clipped by 0 bases and J by 3 bases; unmatched bases: 1. CDR1 is KGHDR, CDR2 SFDVKD, per germline. This CDR3 has 16 amino acids.

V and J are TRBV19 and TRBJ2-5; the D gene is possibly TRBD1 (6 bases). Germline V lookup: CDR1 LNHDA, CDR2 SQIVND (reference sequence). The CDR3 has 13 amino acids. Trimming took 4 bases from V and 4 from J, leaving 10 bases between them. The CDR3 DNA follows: TGTGCCAGTAGTAAAAACAGGGTAGAGACCCAGTACTTC. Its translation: CASSKNRVETQYF. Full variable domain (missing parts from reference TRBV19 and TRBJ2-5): DGGITQSPKYLFRKEGQNVTLSCEQNLNHDAMYWYRQDPGQGLRLIYYSQIVNDFQKGDIAEGYSVSREKKESFPLTVTSAQKNPTAFYLCASSKNRVETQYFGPGTRLLVL.

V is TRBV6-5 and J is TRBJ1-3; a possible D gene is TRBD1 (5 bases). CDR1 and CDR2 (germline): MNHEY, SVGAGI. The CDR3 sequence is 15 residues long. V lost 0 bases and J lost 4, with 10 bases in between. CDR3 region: CASSYSGTGGNTIYF. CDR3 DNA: TGTGCCAGCAGTTACTCCGGGACGGGGGGAAACACCATATATTTT.

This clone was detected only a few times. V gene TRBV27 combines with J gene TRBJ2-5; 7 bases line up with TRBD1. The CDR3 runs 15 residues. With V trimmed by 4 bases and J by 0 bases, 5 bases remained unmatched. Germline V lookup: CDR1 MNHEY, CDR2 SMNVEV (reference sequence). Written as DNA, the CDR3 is TGTGCCAGCAGTTCCGGGACAGATGACCAAGAGACCCAGTACTTC. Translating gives CASSSGTDDQETQYF.

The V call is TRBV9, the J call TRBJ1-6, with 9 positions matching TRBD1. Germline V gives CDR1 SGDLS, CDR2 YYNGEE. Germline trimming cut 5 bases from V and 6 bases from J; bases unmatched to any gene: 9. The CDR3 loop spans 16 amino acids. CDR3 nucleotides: TGTGCCAGCAGTGGACCCGGGACAGGGTTTAATTCACCCCTCCACTTT. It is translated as CASSGPGTGFNSPLHF.

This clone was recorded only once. CDR3 loop: CATSDTGFSSGNTQYF. CDR3 coding DNA: TGTGCCACCAGTGATACAGGGTTTTCATCGGGGAATACGCAGTATTTT. The chain recombines TRBV24-1 with TRBJ2-3; the D gene is possibly TRBD1 (6 bases). Between the trimmed V and J ends, which lost 3 bases and 7 bases, there was a span of 19 bases. Germline V gives CDR1 KGHDR, CDR2 SFDVKD. This CDR3 is built from 16 residues.

The CDR3 is CAISESRDSYYGYTF. CDR3 sequence (DNA): TGTGCCATCAGTGAGTCCCGGGACAGCTACTATGGCTACACCTTC. The chain joins TRBV10-3 to TRBJ1-2, with 7 bases identical to TRBD1. Germline V gives CDR1 ENHRY, CDR2 SYGVKD. The CDR3 runs 15 residues. Trimming at V came to 0 bases and at J to 3 bases, leaving 4 bases not matched to a gene.

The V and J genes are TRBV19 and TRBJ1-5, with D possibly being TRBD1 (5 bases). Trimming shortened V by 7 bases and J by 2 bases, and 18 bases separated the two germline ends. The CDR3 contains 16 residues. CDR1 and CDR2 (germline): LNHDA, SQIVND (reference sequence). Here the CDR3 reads CASTPGPRGGNQPQHF. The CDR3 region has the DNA TGTGCCAGTACCCCTGGGCCCCGAGGGGGCAATCAGCCCCAGCATTTT.

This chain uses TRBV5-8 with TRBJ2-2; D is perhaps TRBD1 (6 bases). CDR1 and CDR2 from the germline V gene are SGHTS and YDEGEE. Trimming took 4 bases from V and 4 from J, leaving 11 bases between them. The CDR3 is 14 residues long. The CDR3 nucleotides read TGTGCCAGCAGCCAGCACAGGGTCACCGGGGAGCTGTTTTTT. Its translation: CASSQHRVTGELFF.

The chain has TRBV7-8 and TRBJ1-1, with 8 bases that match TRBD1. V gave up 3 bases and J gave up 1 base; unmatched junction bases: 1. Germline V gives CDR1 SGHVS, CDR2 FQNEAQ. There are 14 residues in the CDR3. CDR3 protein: CASSFTGGNTEAFF. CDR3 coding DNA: TGTGCCAGCAGCTTCACAGGGGGGAACACTGAAGCTTTCTTT.

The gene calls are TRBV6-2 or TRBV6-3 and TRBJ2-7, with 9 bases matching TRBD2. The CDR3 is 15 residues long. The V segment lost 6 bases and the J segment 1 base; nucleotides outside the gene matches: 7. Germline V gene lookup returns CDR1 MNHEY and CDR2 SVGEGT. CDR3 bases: TGTGCCAGCAGCCCCGGACTAGCGCCTTCCTACGAGCAGTACGTC. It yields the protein CASSPGLAPSYEQYV.

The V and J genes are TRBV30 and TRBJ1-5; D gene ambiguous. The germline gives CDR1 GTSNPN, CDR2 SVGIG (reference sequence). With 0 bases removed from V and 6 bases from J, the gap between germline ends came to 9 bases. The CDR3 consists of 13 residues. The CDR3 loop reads CAWSVQASQPQHF. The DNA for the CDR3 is TGTGCCTGGAGTGTTCAGGCGTCTCAGCCCCAGCATTTT.

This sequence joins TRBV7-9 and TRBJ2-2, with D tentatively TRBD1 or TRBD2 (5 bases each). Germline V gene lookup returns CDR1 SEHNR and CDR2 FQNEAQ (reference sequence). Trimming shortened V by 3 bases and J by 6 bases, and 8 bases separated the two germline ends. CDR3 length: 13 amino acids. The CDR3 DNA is TGTGCCAGCAGCTTTCAGGGACCCGGGGAGCTGTTTTTT. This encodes CASSFQGPGELFF.

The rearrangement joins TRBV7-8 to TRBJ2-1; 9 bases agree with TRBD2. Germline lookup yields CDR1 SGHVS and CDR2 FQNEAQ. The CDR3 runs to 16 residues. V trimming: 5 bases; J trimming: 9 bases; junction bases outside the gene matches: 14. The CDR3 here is CASSPSAASGTGEQFF. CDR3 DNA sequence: TGTGCCAGCAGCCCTTCTGCGGCTAGCGGGACTGGTGAGCAGTTCTTC.

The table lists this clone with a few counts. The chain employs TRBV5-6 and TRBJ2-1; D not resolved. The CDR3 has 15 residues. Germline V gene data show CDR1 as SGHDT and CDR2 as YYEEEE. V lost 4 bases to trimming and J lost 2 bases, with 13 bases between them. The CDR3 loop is CASSQTRLPYNEQFF. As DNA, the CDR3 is TGTGCCAGCAGCCAGACACGCTTACCCTACAATGAGCAGTTCTTC.

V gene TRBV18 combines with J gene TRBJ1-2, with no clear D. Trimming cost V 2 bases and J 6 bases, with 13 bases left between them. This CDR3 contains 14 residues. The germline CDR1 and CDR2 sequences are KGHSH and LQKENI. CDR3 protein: CASSPMDQNNGYTF. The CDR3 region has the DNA TGTGCCAGCTCACCAATGGACCAAAACAATGGCTACACCTTC.

CDR3 coding DNA: TGTGCCAGCAGTTACAACACAGGGGGTAAGCAGTACTTC. This translates into CASSYNTGGKQYF. The chain links TRBV6-5 to TRBJ2-7; TRBD1 agrees at 8 bases. CDR1 MNHEY and CDR2 SVGAGI come from the germline V gene. The junction had 5 bases not matched to a gene; V was cut back by 2 bases and J by 8 bases. The length of the CDR3 is 13 residues.

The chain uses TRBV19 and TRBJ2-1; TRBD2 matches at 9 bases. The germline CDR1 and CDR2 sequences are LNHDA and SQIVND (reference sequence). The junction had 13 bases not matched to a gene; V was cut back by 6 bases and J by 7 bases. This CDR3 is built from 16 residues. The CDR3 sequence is CASSPSGVGIVNEQFF. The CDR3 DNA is TGTGCCAGTAGCCCTAGCGGGGTGGGTATTGTTAATGAGCAGTTCTTC.

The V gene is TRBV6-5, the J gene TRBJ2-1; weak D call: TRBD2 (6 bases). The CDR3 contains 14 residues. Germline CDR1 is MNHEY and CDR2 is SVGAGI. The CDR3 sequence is CPQMGLAYYNEQFF. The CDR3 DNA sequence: TGTCCCCAAATGGGGCTAGCGTACTACAATGAGCAGTTCTTC.

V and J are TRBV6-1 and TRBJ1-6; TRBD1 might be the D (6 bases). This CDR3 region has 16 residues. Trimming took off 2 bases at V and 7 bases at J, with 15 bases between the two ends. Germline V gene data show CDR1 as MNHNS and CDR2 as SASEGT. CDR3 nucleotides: TGTGCCAGCAGTGAACCGGCGGGGGCTAAGAATTCACCCCTCCACTTT. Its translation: CASSEPAGAKNSPLHF.

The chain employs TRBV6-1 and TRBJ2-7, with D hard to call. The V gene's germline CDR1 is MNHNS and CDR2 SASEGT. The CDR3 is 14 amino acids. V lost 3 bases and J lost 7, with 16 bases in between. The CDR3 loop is CASSEAGLLREQYV. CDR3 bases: TGTGCCAGCAGTGAGGCAGGCCTCTTGCGGGAGCAGTACGTC.

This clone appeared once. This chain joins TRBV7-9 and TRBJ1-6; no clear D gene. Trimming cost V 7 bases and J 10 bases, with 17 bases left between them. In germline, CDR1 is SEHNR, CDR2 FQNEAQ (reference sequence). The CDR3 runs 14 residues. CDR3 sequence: CASISSHRKSPLHF. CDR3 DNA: TGTGCCAGCATCTCTAGCCACAGAAAGTCACCCCTCCACTTT.

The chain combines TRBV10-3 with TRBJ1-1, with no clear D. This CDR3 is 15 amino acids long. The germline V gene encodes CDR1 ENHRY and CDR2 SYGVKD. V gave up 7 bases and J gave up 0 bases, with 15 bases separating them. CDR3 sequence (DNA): TGTGCCATCAAACGGGGAGGGCGGCTGAACACTGAAGCTTTCTTT. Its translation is CAIKRGGRLNTEAFF.

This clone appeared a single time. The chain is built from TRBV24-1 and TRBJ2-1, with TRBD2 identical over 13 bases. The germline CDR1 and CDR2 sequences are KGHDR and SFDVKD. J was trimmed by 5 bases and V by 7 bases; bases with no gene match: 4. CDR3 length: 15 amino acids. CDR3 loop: CATSTGLAGDNEQFF. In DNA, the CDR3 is TGTGCCACCAGCACCGGACTAGCGGGAGACAATGAGCAGTTCTTC.

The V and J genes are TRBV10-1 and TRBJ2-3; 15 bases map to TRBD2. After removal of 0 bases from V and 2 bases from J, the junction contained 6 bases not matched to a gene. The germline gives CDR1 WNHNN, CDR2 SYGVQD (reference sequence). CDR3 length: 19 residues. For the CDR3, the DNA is TGCGCCAGCAGTGAGTCAGGACTAGCGGGAGGGCATTTCACAGATACGCAGTATTTT. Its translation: CASSESGLAGGHFTDTQYF.

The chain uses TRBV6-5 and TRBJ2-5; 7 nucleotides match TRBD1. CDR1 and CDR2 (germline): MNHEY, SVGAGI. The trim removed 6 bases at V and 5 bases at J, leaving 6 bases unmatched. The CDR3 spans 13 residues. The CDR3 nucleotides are TGTGCCAGCAGGAAACAGGGGCAGGAGACCCAGTACTTC. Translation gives CASRKQGQETQYF.

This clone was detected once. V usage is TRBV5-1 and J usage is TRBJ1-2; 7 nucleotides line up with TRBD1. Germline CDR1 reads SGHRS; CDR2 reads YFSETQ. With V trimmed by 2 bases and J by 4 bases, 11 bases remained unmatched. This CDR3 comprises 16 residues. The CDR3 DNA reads TGCGCCAGCAGCTTTACCCAGGGGGGGCTCGGCTATGGCTACACCTTC. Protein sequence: CASSFTQGGLGYGYTF.

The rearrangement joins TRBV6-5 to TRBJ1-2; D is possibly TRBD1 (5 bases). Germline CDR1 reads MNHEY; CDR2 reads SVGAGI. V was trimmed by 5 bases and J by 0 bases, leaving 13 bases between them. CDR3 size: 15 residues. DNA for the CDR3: TGTGCCAGCAGTATTCGGGGGGAGCCTAACTATGGCTACACCTTC. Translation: CASSIRGEPNYGYTF.

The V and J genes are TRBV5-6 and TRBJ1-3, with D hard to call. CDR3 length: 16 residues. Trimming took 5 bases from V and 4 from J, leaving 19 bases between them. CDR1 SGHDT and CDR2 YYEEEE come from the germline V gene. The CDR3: CASRGFGGKAGNTIYF. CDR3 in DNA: TGTGCCAGCAGGGGATTCGGTGGAAAAGCCGGAAACACCATATATTTT.